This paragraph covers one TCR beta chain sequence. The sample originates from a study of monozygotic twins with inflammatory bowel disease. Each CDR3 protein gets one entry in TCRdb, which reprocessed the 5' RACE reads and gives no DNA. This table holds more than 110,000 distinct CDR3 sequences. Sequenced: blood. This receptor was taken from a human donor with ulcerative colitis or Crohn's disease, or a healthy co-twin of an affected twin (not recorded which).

The chain's CDR3 is CASSPISGNEKLFF. The chain links TRBV27 to TRBJ1-4. CDR1 is MNHEY and CDR2 is SMNVEV in the germline V gene (reference sequence). The CDR3 is made up of 14 amino acids. Full variable domain (rest looked up from reference TRBV27 and TRBJ1-4): EAQVTQNPRYLITVTGKKLTVTCSQNMNHEYMSWYRQDPGLGLRQIYYSMNVEVTDKGDVPEGYKVSRKEKRNFPLILESPSPNQTSLYFCASSPISGNEKLFFGSGTQLSVL.